These 19 T cell receptor beta chains originate from one sample sequenced in a study of blood T cells in healthy people across ages. Through a sample-barcoded 5' primer and a J-beta primer mix, a second PCR was run for roughly 6 to 12 cycles. MiXCR, run by TCRdb on the 5' RACE reads, gives a single entry per CDR3 protein. The table has 600,000 to 900,000 distinct CDR3 sequences, 20% to 30% seen once. The same specimen was also included in a second study, on T cells of mothers and their children.

The material sequenced was blood. These receptors were collected from a boy aged 10-17 years in good health.

This clonotype was seen ten or more times. CDR3 sequence: CAISPGQGGNEAFF. The CDR3 DNA reads as TGTGCCATCAGCCCGGGACAGGGAGGTAATGAAGCTTTCTTT. The chain carries TRBV10-3 and TRBJ1-1; 9 bases line up with TRBD1. CDR3 length: 14 amino acids. Germline V CDR1 and CDR2: ENHRY, SYGVKD. V trimming: 6 bases; J trimming: 7 bases; junction bases outside the gene matches: 9.

The chain recombines TRBV7-2 with TRBJ1-2, with 9 bases identical to TRBD1. The germline V gene has CDR1 SGHTA and CDR2 FQGNSA. The CDR3 has 15 residues. Losses at the gene ends were 5 bases for V and 8 bases for J; bases not matched to a gene: 12. The CDR3 reads CASSPRTGEYGGYTF. DNA for the CDR3: TGTGCCAGCAGCCCCCGGACAGGGGAGTATGGCGGCTACACCTTC.

This clonotype was seen only a few times. The rearrangement joins TRBV24-1 to TRBJ2-5; D perhaps matches TRBD1 (5 bases). The V gene's germline CDR1 is KGHDR and CDR2 SFDVKD. Deletions cut 4 bases from V and 5 bases from J, with 13 bases between. The CDR3 is 14 amino acids. CDR3 in DNA: TGTGCCACCAGTGACCCACAGGCTTCGGAGACCCAGTACTTC. Its protein product is CATSDPQASETQYF.

V and J are TRBV2 and TRBJ2-5; 9 bases match TRBD2. Near its end, the DNA agrees better with TRBJ2-7, so the J call may be wrong. Germline V lookup: CDR1 SNHLY, CDR2 FYNNEI. The CDR3 extends over 16 amino acids. CDR3 loop: CASSSPRSGGLGEQYF. The CDR3 bases are TGTGCCAGCAGTTCCCCCAGGAGCGGGGGGTTAGGCGAGCAGTACTTC.

This chain uses TRBV3-1 with TRBJ2-4; 9 nucleotides align to TRBD2. CDR1 and CDR2 from the germline V gene are LGHDT and YNNKEL (reference sequence). This CDR3 has 13 amino acids. V gave up 2 bases and J gave up 7 bases; unmatched junction bases: 0. Here the CDR3 reads CASSQSGGNIQYF. The CDR3 nucleotides read TGTGCCAGCAGCCAAAGCGGGGGGAACATTCAGTACTTC.

CDR3: CASSFGQGKTEAFF. CDR3 coding DNA: TGCGCCAGCAGCTTCGGCCAGGGGAAGACTGAAGCTTTCTTT. V gene TRBV5-1 combines with J gene TRBJ1-1; perhaps TRBD1 as D (6 bases). Germline CDR1 reads SGHRS; CDR2 reads YFSETQ. The length of the CDR3 is 14 residues. Trimming took 2 bases from V and 5 from J, leaving 13 bases between them.

This clonotype has ten or more counts. The V and J genes are TRBV2 and TRBJ2-1; perhaps TRBD2 as D (7 bases). V was shortened by 5 bases and J by 6 bases, with 20 bases between the two germline ends. Germline lookup yields CDR1 SNHLY and CDR2 FYNNEI. This CDR3 comprises 16 residues. The CDR3 DNA reads TGTGCCAGCAGTCTTGGGGGGGGCGCTCTACTCAATGAGCAGTTCTTC. Its translation is CASSLGGGALLNEQFF.

This clonotype was picked up a small number of times. J is TRBJ1-4 and V is TRBV2; 11 bases line up with TRBD1. The germline gives CDR1 SNHLY, CDR2 FYNNEI. Losses at the gene ends were 7 bases for V and 7 bases for J; bases not matched to a gene: 5. CDR3 length: 14 residues. The CDR3 sequence: CASNRGTGGEKLFF. CDR3 bases: TGTGCCAGCAACCGGGGGACAGGGGGTGAAAAACTGTTTTTT.

This clonotype was seen a handful of times. This chain joins TRBV30 and TRBJ2-7; TRBD2 might be the D (5 bases). V shed 4 bases and J shed 5 bases, with 15 bases lying between them. The germline CDR1 and CDR2 sequences are GTSNPN and SVGIG (reference sequence). The CDR3 consists of 13 residues. The CDR3: CAWTRGGMHEQYF. CDR3 sequence (DNA): TGTGCCTGGACTCGGGGTGGAATGCACGAGCAGTACTTC.

The rearrangement links TRBV12-3 or TRBV12-4 to TRBJ2-7; either TRBD1 or TRBD2 may fit D (5 bases each). CDR3 length: 13 amino acids. V dropped 5 bases and J dropped 6 bases, with 14 bases sitting between them. CDR3 DNA: TGTGCCAGCAGTCCTCTTGGGGGTTCCGAGCAGTACTTC. Encoded protein: CASSPLGGSEQYF.

The chain recombines TRBV3-1 with TRBJ2-1; D unclear. The CDR3 length is 12 residues. Germline CDR1 and CDR2: LGHDT and YNNKEL (reference sequence). V dropped 2 bases and J dropped 8 bases, with 7 bases sitting between them. CDR3 amino acids: CASSQRPDEQFF. The CDR3 DNA sequence: TGTGCCAGCAGCCAACGGCCCGATGAGCAGTTCTTC.

The chain links TRBV20-1 to TRBJ2-5; a weak D match, TRBD2 (6 bases). The CDR3 contains 13 residues. CDR1 is DFQATT and CDR2 is SNEGSKA in the germline V gene (reference sequence). V was trimmed by 7 bases and J by 4 bases, leaving 16 bases between them. This CDR3 is CSGVSGWGETQYF. CDR3 coding DNA: TGCAGTGGTGTTAGCGGCTGGGGAGAGACCCAGTACTTC.

The chain is built from TRBV29-1 and TRBJ2-2; D is unresolved. V shed 4 bases and J shed 1 base, with 7 bases lying between them. This CDR3 is 13 amino acids long. In germline, CDR1 is SQVTM, CDR2 ANQGSEA. CDR3: CSVVRENTGELFF. The DNA for the CDR3 is TGCAGCGTTGTGCGAGAGAACACCGGGGAGCTGTTTTTT.

This chain joins TRBV7-2 and TRBJ1-2; 8 bases align to TRBD1. CDR3 size: 16 residues. The junction had 11 bases not matched to a gene; V was cut back by 5 bases and J by 3 bases. Germline CDR1 and CDR2: SGHTA and FQGNSA. The CDR3 nucleotides are TGTGCCAGCAGCCCAAACGGACAGGGAATGGACTATGGCTACACCTTC. Amino acid sequence: CASSPNGQGMDYGYTF. Full variable domain (remainder filled in from reference TRBV7-2 and TRBJ1-2): GAGVSQSPSNKVTEKGKDVELRCDPISGHTALYWYRQSLGQGLEFLIYFQGNSAPDKSGLPSDRFSAERTGGSVSTLTIQRTQQEDSAVYLCASSPNGQGMDYGYTFGSGTRLTVV.

The gene calls are TRBV28 and TRBJ1-5; D is undetermined. The V end was cut by 8 bases, the J end by 0 bases, with 11 bases between. Germline CDR1 is MDHEN and CDR2 is SYDVKM. This CDR3 region has 14 residues. Written as DNA, the CDR3 is TGTGCCAGCTATGACACAGCTAGCAATCAGCCCCAGCATTTT. It codes for CASYDTASNQPQHF.

The genes are TRBV9 and TRBJ2-3; D may be TRBD1 (6 bases). The CDR3 has 14 residues. Per the germline V gene, CDR1 is SGDLS and CDR2 is YYNGEE. The ends were cut back, 4 bases at V and 2 bases at J, with 11 bases in the middle. The CDR3 here is CASSFRGITDTQYF. CDR3 DNA: TGTGCCAGCAGCTTCAGGGGTATCACAGATACGCAGTATTTT.

This clonotype has at least ten counts. J is TRBJ1-4 and V is TRBV6-6; D is ambiguous. Germline CDR1 and CDR2: MNHNY and SVGAGI (reference sequence). The CDR3 covers 13 residues. V lost 2 bases, J lost 7 bases, and 8 bases lay in between. The CDR3 DNA reads as TGTGCCAGCAGTTACAGGGAGGGTGAAAAACTGTTTTTT. Protein: CASSYREGEKLFF.

The rearrangement uses TRBV5-1 and TRBJ2-2; D remains ambiguous. V dropped 4 bases and J dropped 0 bases, with 7 bases sitting between them. CDR3 size: 14 residues. The germline CDR1 and CDR2 sequences are SGHRS and YFSETQ. The CDR3 DNA is TGCGCCAGCAGCGGGCGAGCGAACACCGGGGAGCTGTTTTTT. Residues: CASSGRANTGELFF.

The chain recombines TRBV5-1 with TRBJ1-4; 8 bases agree with TRBD1. This CDR3 spans 14 amino acids. V trimming: 4 bases; J trimming: 7 bases; junction bases outside the gene matches: 6. The V gene's germline CDR1 is SGHRS and CDR2 YFSETQ. DNA of the CDR3: TGCGCCAGCAGCATGGACAGGGCGCGTGAAAAACTGTTTTTT. Its translation: CASSMDRAREKLFF.